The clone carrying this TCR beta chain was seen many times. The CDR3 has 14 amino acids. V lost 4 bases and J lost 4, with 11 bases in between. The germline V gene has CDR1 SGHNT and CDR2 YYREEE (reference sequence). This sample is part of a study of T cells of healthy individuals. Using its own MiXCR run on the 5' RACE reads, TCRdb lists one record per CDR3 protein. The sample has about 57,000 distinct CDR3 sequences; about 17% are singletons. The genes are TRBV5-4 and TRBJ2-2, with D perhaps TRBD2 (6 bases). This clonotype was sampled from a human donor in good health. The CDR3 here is CASSTPGVTGELFF. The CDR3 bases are TGTGCCAGCAGCACTCCGGGAGTCACCGGGGAGCTGTTTTTT.